This T cell receptor (beta chain) originates from a study of cytomegalovirus exposure and HLA in healthy donors. Study outcomes and limitations: Some V segments (TRBV6-2 and TRBV6-3 among them) were excluded as indistinguishable. Accurate HLA-A and HLA-B prediction from TCR beta sequences was reported for most subjects.

Researchers ran the PCR with 60 Vbeta and 13 Jbeta primers. Sequenced by immunoSEQ multiplex PCR; TCRdb stores in-frame clones only, minus some. The sample has 160,000 or so clones; 60% to 80% are singletons. As to this clone: Its specificity is unknown.

The CDR3 is 15 residues long. The V gene lost 6 bases and the J gene lost 0 bases, with 13 bases spanning the gap. Germline V CDR1 and CDR2: KGHSH, LQKENI. The chain is built from TRBV18 and TRBJ2-3, with TRBD1 as a possible D gene (6 bases). The receptor's source is a male donor in good health and CMV-seronegative. Material for sequencing was PBMCs. CDR3 bases: TGTGCCAGCTCGCGGACAGAGGATAGCACAGATACGCAGTATTTT. It is translated as CASSRTEDSTDTQYF.